This passage covers 18 T cell receptor beta chains from one sample sequenced in a study of early T cells in non-severe SARS-CoV-2 infection (dated by TCRdb to about 2021). The receptor library was made with 5' RACE. Sequencing used a NextSeq 500. Clones were called with MiXCR by TCRdb after fastp trimmed the public reads at Q25, and only in-frame beta chains were retained. For every CDR3 protein sequence, its rows merge into one entry that carries the most common genes and DNA. For this sample the table gives tens of thousands of distinct CDR3 sequences, of which approximately 6% were detected only once. Around 5% of the sample lies in the top ten. Material for sequencing was whole blood. The receptors originated from an adult who was a healthcare worker with PCR-confirmed SARS-CoV-2 infection or an uninfected control (not recorded which).

This clonotype was detected many times. The rearrangement links TRBV20-1 to TRBJ2-1; 7 bases are shared with TRBD1. Germline CDR1 DFQATT, CDR2 SNEGSKA (reference sequence). The V and J ends lost 1 base and 1 base, in that order; junction bases with no gene match: 4. The CDR3 length is 15 residues. CDR3 in amino acids: CSARADRESYNEQFF. CDR3 nucleotide sequence: TGCAGTGCTAGAGCCGACAGGGAATCCTACAATGAGCAGTTCTTC.

This clonotype came up many times. The J gene is TRBJ2-4, the V gene TRBV19; unclear D gene. V dropped 10 bases and J dropped 2 bases, with 12 bases sitting between them. Germline loops: CDR1 LNHDA, CDR2 SQIVND (reference sequence). The CDR3 covers 13 residues. CDR3 nucleotide sequence: TGTGCCACCCACGGCCAAACCAAAAACATTCAGTACTTC. This codes for CATHGQTKNIQYF.

The chain is built from TRBV28 and TRBJ2-5, with TRBD2 matching 8 bases. This CDR3 has 16 residues. Germline V lookup: CDR1 MDHEN, CDR2 SYDVKM. The V segment lost 5 bases and the J segment 0 bases; nucleotides outside the gene matches: 8. CDR3 residues: CASSGSGTRNQETQYF. For the CDR3, the DNA is TGTGCCAGCAGTGGATCCGGGACTAGAAACCAAGAGACCCAGTACTTC.

This clonotype has at least ten counts. The chain couples TRBV7-3 to TRBJ2-3, with D unclear. V gave up 6 bases and J gave up 4 bases, with 11 bases separating them. Looked up from germline, CDR1 is SGHTA and CDR2 is FQGTGA. The CDR3 consists of 13 residues. The CDR3 here is CASSSSTADTQYF. The CDR3 bases are TGTGCCAGCAGTTCTTCCACGGCAGATACGCAGTATTTT. Full variable domain (remainder filled in from reference TRBV7-3 and TRBJ2-3): GAGVSQTPSNKVTEKGKYVELRCDPISGHTALYWYRQSLGQGPEFLIYFQGTGAADDSGLPNDRFFAVRPEGSVSTLKIQRTERGDSAVYLCASSSSTADTQYFGPGTRLTVL.

This clonotype appeared a few times. The CDR3: CASSQVVAPANEQYF. DNA for the CDR3: TGTGCCAGCAGCCAAGTGGTAGCTCCCGCCAACGAGCAGTACTTC. The chain has TRBV3-1 and TRBJ2-7; D unresolved. Deletions cut 1 base from V and 5 bases from J, with 15 bases between. The CDR3 runs 15 residues. The germline CDR1 and CDR2 sequences are LGHDT and YNNKEL (reference sequence).

This clonotype was seen ten or more times. The CDR3 is CAISESMEGYEQYF. The CDR3 nucleotides read TGTGCCATCAGTGAGTCTATGGAGGGGTACGAGCAGTACTTC. The chain joins TRBV10-3 to TRBJ2-7, with a weak D call TRBD2 (6 bases). V was trimmed by 0 bases and J by 4 bases, leaving 10 bases between them. Germline values: CDR1 ENHRY, CDR2 SYGVKD. The length of the CDR3 is 14 residues.

This clonotype has only a few counts. The chain has TRBV7-2 and TRBJ2-1; D possibly corresponds to TRBD1 (6 bases). The V and J ends lost 6 bases and 4 bases respectively, with 19 bases between them. This CDR3 has 16 residues. From germline, CDR1 is SGHTA and CDR2 FQGNSA. The CDR3 region is CASSPSGQRGYNEQFF. The CDR3, as DNA: TGTGCCAGCAGTCCCAGTGGGCAGAGGGGGTACAATGAGCAGTTCTTC.

This clonotype was recorded many times. The chain uses TRBV30 and TRBJ1-5; the D is unclear. The CDR3 is 15 amino acids. V dropped 3 bases and J dropped 1 base, with 13 bases sitting between them. Germline V lookup: CDR1 GTSNPN, CDR2 SVGIG (reference sequence). This CDR3 reads CAWRVRGGSNQPQHF. Here the CDR3 DNA reads TGTGCCTGGAGAGTCCGAGGAGGCAGCAATCAGCCCCAGCATTTT.

The chain couples TRBV7-9 to TRBJ2-1; 9 bases map to TRBD2. V trimming: 5 bases; J trimming: 4 bases; junction bases outside the gene matches: 6. The length of the CDR3 is 15 residues. Germline V gene lookup returns CDR1 SEHNR and CDR2 FQNEAQ (reference sequence). This CDR3 reads CASSERAGGYNEQFF. The CDR3 nucleotides read TGTGCCAGCAGCGAGAGAGCGGGAGGATACAATGAGCAGTTCTTC.

This clonotype was observed a handful of times. The chain couples TRBV20-1 to TRBJ2-5; D not certain. The V end lost 1 base, the J end lost 3 bases, and 9 bases lay between the germline ends. This CDR3 is built from 13 residues. Germline loops: CDR1 DFQATT, CDR2 SNEGSKA (reference sequence). For the CDR3, the DNA is TGCAGTGCTAGAGCCCTTGATAAAGAGACCCAGTACTTC. Protein product: CSARALDKETQYF.

On this clonotype: Being one base from a much bigger clone, this may be a read error. The chain is built from TRBV15 and TRBJ2-7; 9 nucleotides match TRBD1. The CDR3 loop spans 15 amino acids. Germline V gives CDR1 LNHNV, CDR2 YYDKDF (reference sequence). CDR3 in amino acids: CDTNSAGGQGYEQYF. The CDR3 DNA sequence: TGTGACACCAACAGCGCCGGGGGACAGGGATACGAGCAGTACTTC.

In its sample, this clonotype was seen many times. The chain links TRBV5-6 to TRBJ1-2, with TRBD1 matching 7 bases. Germline V gives CDR1 SGHDT, CDR2 YYEEEE. Unmatched junction bases numbered 1, after V lost 5 bases and J lost 3 bases. The CDR3 has 12 amino acids. CDR3 sequence (DNA): TGTGCCAGCAGTCAGGGGGACTATGGCTACACCTTC. Translating gives CASSQGDYGYTF.

This clonotype was seen ten or more times. The chain carries TRBV29-1 and TRBJ2-7; D is ambiguous. Germline CDR1 and CDR2: SQVTM and ANQGSEA. The V end lost 1 base, the J end lost 4 bases, and 8 bases lay between the germline ends. There are 12 residues in the CDR3. In nucleotides, the CDR3 is TGCAGCGTTGAAGGAGATGAATACGAGCAGTACTTC. Amino acid sequence: CSVEGDEYEQYF.

This clonotype was seen many times. The chain employs TRBV4-2 and TRBJ2-7; the D gene is possibly TRBD2 (5 bases). V was shortened by 0 bases and J by 2 bases, with 11 bases between the two germline ends. Germline CDR1 reads LGHNA; CDR2 reads YNFKEQ. This CDR3 spans 15 amino acids. The CDR3 sequence is CASSQDGQRTYEQYF. The CDR3 coding sequence is TGTGCCAGCAGCCAAGATGGGCAGCGGACCTACGAGCAGTACTTC.

The chain has TRBV20-1 and TRBJ2-7, with 9 positions matching TRBD1. Trimming cost V 4 bases and J 4 bases; bases outside gene matches: 5. The germline CDR1 and CDR2 sequences are DFQATT and SNEGSKA (reference sequence). This CDR3 is 13 amino acids long. CDR3 amino acids: CSATGQGRYEQYF. CDR3 in DNA: TGCAGTGCTACAGGACAGGGGAGGTACGAGCAGTACTTC.

This clonotype was counted many times. The V and J genes are TRBV20-1 and TRBJ2-5, with 9 bases that match TRBD2. J gave up 0 bases and V 5 bases, and 16 bases lay outside the gene matches. The CDR3 length is 18 residues. Germline V CDR1 and CDR2: DFQATT, SNEGSKA (reference sequence). The CDR3 sequence is CSARRQSRLAEYQETQYF. Here the CDR3 DNA reads TGCAGTGCTCGCCGACAATCAAGACTAGCGGAATACCAAGAGACCCAGTACTTC.

Ten or more counts support this clonotype. The chain recombines TRBV14 with TRBJ2-7; TRBD2 might be the D (7 bases). This CDR3 comprises 14 residues. V dropped 4 bases and J dropped 6 bases, with 16 bases sitting between them. Germline V lookup: CDR1 SGHDN, CDR2 FVKESK. The CDR3 nucleotides are TGTGCCAGCAGCCCAAACCGGGGGGCCGGCGAGCAGTACTTC. Translating gives CASSPNRGAGEQYF.

The sample holds many counts of this clonotype. V gene TRBV20-1 combines with J gene TRBJ1-5, with 7 bases identical to TRBD1. The V segment lost 3 bases and the J segment 3 bases; nucleotides outside the gene matches: 8. The germline V gene has CDR1 DFQATT and CDR2 SNEGSKA (reference sequence). The CDR3 sequence is 15 residues long. Here the CDR3 reads CSARRAGQVNQPQHF. The CDR3 nucleotides are TGCAGTGCTAGGAGGGCTGGACAGGTCAATCAGCCCCAGCATTTT.